This passage covers 30 T cell receptor beta chains from one sample sequenced in a study of early T cells in non-severe SARS-CoV-2 infection. TCRdb re-derived calls from the 5' RACE reads in MiXCR, one entry per CDR3 protein. There are 30,000 to 35,000 distinct CDR3 sequences in the sample; around 5.8% occur only once, and roughly 5% lies in the top ten. Sequencing input: whole blood. These receptors came from an adult who was a healthcare worker with PCR-confirmed SARS-CoV-2 infection or an uninfected control (not recorded which).

This clonotype was seen repeatedly, ten times or more. This chain uses TRBV30 with TRBJ1-6; weak D call: TRBD1 (5 bases). This CDR3 comprises 12 residues. Germline CDR1 GTSNPN, CDR2 SVGIG (reference sequence). V lost 4 bases and J lost 7, with 8 bases in between. The CDR3 reads CAWKGENSPLHF. CDR3 sequence (DNA): TGTGCCTGGAAAGGGGAAAATTCACCCCTCCACTTT.

This clonotype occurred many times. The chain joins TRBV6-1 to TRBJ1-2, with TRBD1 matching 9 bases. The V and J ends lost 0 bases and 7 bases, in that order; junction bases with no gene match: 6. CDR3 size: 15 residues. Germline V lookup: CDR1 MNHNS, CDR2 SASEGT. CDR3 in amino acids: CASSEADRGISGYTF. Written as DNA, the CDR3 is TGTGCCAGCAGTGAAGCGGACAGGGGAATATCTGGCTACACCTTC.

This clonotype was found many times. The chain recombines TRBV20-1 with TRBJ1-2; D unresolved. Germline-derived CDR1 and CDR2 are DFQATT and SNEGSKA (reference sequence). Trimming removed 4 bases at V and 4 bases at J, with 13 bases between. This CDR3 comprises 13 residues. The CDR3: CSAKEKYGYGYTF. CDR3 nucleotide sequence: TGCAGTGCTAAGGAGAAGTACGGCTATGGCTACACCTTC.

This clonotype appeared many times. The gene calls are TRBV5-4 and TRBJ1-2, with D perhaps TRBD1 (6 bases). The germline gives CDR1 SGHNT, CDR2 YYREEE (reference sequence). The CDR3 runs to 16 residues. Trimming removed 0 bases from V and 7 bases from J, with 19 bases in between. CDR3 nucleotides: TGTGCCAGCAGCTTGGCGGCGTGGGGGCAAGGAGGTGGCTACACCTTC. It is translated as CASSLAAWGQGGGYTF.

This clonotype occurred many times. The chain carries TRBV30 and TRBJ1-3, with D hard to call. CDR1 and CDR2 (germline): GTSNPN, SVGIG (reference sequence). This CDR3 is 14 amino acids long. The V end lost 7 bases, the J end lost 2 bases, and 15 bases lay between the germline ends. In nucleotides, the CDR3 is TGTGCCTCAAAGGCAGGTCGGCCTGGAAACACCATATATTTT. Its translation is CASKAGRPGNTIYF. Full variable domain (missing parts from reference TRBV30 and TRBJ1-3): SQTIHQWPATLVQPVGSPLSLECTVEGTSNPNLYWYRQAAGRGLQLLFYSVGIGQISSEVPQNLSASRPQDRQFILSSKKLLLSDSGFYLCASKAGRPGNTIYFGEGSWLTVV.

This chain joins TRBV7-8 and TRBJ2-3; no definite D call. Germline V CDR1 and CDR2: SGHVS, FQNEAQ. This CDR3 is 13 amino acids long. The V and J ends lost 5 bases and 7 bases respectively, with 13 bases between them. The CDR3 region is CASSLRAMNTQYF. CDR3 bases: TGTGCCAGCAGCCTAAGAGCGATGAATACGCAGTATTTT.

This clonotype came up many times. V and J are TRBV29-1 and TRBJ1-2; 10 bases map to TRBD1. This CDR3 is 16 amino acids long. Germline V lookup: CDR1 SQVTM, CDR2 ANQGSEA. The junction had 12 bases not matched to a gene; V was cut back by 0 bases and J by 8 bases. DNA for the CDR3: TGCAGCGTTGAAGACCCGGGACAGGGGAAGTATGGCGGCTACACCTTC. Its protein is CSVEDPGQGKYGGYTF.

A few counts support this clonotype. The chain is built from TRBV6-6 and TRBJ1-4, with no clear D. Trimming shortened V by 6 bases and J by 3 bases, and 11 bases separated the two germline ends. The CDR3 is 14 amino acids. Germline loops: CDR1 MNHNY, CDR2 SVGAGI (reference sequence). The CDR3 sequence is CASRPLGPNEKLFF. As DNA, the CDR3 is TGTGCCAGCAGGCCGCTGGGCCCTAATGAAAAACTGTTTTTT.

This clonotype was seen ten or more times. The chain has TRBV20-1 and TRBJ2-7; 12 bases are a match to TRBD2. Germline CDR1 DFQATT, CDR2 SNEGSKA (reference sequence). The CDR3 covers 15 residues. Losses at the gene ends were 5 bases for V and 2 bases for J; bases not matched to a gene: 7. CDR3 DNA sequence: TGCAGTGCTTATAGGACTAGCGGGATCACCTACGAGCAGTACTTC. It yields the protein CSAYRTSGITYEQYF.

This chain joins TRBV25-1 and TRBJ2-1; a weak D match, TRBD1 (5 bases). CDR1 MGHDK and CDR2 SYGVNS come from the germline V gene. CDR3 length: 14 amino acids. The ends were cut back, 6 bases at V and 5 bases at J, with 14 bases in the middle. The CDR3 DNA is TGTGCCAGCAGAAAGTCGACAGATCACAATGAGCAGTTCTTC. It translates to CASRKSTDHNEQFF.

About this clonotype: This could be a read error, since a much larger clone is one nucleotide away. The chain has TRBV4-1 and TRBJ2-2; D might be TRBD1 or TRBD2, each matching 5 bases. The CDR3 loop spans 14 amino acids. Trimming removed 3 bases from V and 7 bases from J, with 12 bases in between. CDR1 MGHRA and CDR2 YSYEKL come from the germline V gene. DNA of the CDR3: TGCGCCAGCAGCCACCGAGGGGCAGTCGGGGAGCTGTTTTTT. Protein sequence: CASSHRGAVGELFF.

This clonotype appeared many times. The chain couples TRBV18 to TRBJ1-5; 9 bases match TRBD1. J lost 6 bases, V lost 6 bases, and 6 bases had no gene match. CDR1 and CDR2 from the germline V gene are KGHSH and LQKENI. The CDR3 totals 14 residues. CDR3 sequence (DNA): TGTGCCAGCTCGCGGACAGGGGATGGTCAGCCCCAGCATTTT. This sequence encodes CASSRTGDGQPQHF.

This clonotype has a handful of counts. V gene TRBV12-5 combines with J gene TRBJ1-1; 7 nucleotides align to TRBD1. Germline V gives CDR1 LGHNT, CDR2 FRNRAP. V shed 5 bases and J 1 base; nucleotides not matched to a gene: 7. The CDR3 consists of 15 residues. Here the CDR3 reads CASGTRTGPNTEAFF. The CDR3 DNA follows: TGTGCTAGTGGTACCCGGACAGGCCCGAACACTGAAGCTTTCTTT.

Only one count was recorded for this clonotype. The chain links TRBV6-2 or TRBV6-3 to TRBJ2-1; D is uncertain. Germline CDR1 and CDR2: MNHEY and SVGEGT. V was pared by 0 bases and J by 1 base, with 7 bases between. This CDR3 comprises 15 residues. The chain's CDR3 is CASSYSRVSYNEQFF. DNA for the CDR3: TGTGCCAGCAGTTACTCACGGGTTTCCTACAATGAGCAGTTCTTC.

The sample holds many counts of this clonotype. The chain combines TRBV11-3 with TRBJ1-1; no clear D. Trimming removed 4 bases at V and 5 bases at J, with 17 bases between. The CDR3 is made up of 15 amino acids. The germline V gene encodes CDR1 SGHNT and CDR2 YENEEA. This chain's CDR3 is CASSSSGRGGTEAFF. In DNA form, the CDR3 reads TGTGCCAGCAGCTCCTCGGGTCGGGGAGGAACTGAAGCTTTCTTT.

This clonotype was counted only a few times. One end of the junction fails to match germline, which may point to a read error. The chain has TRBV29-1 and TRBJ1-4, with TRBD1 matching over 10 bases. The germline V gene encodes CDR1 SQVTM and CDR2 ANQGSEA. This CDR3 contains 16 residues. The CDR3 reads CSVEGTGEGRDEKLFF. The CDR3 DNA is TGCAGCGTCGAAGGGACAGGGGAGGGTAGGGATGAAAAACTGTTTTTT.

As for this clonotype: A single base separates this from a much larger clone, so it may be a read error. The V call is TRBV30, the J call TRBJ2-2; D call uncertain. This CDR3 contains 15 residues. V was trimmed by 7 bases and J by 1 base, leaving 16 bases between them. Per germline, CDR1 GTSNPN and CDR2 SVGIG (reference sequence). Written as DNA, the CDR3 is TGTGCCTACCGAAGGCTAGTGAGGAACACCGGGGAGCTGTTTTTT. The encoded protein is CAYRRLVRNTGELFF. Together with reference TRBV30 and TRBJ2-2, the CDR3 gives the full variable domain: SQTIHQWPATLVQPVGSPLSLECTVEGTSNPNLYWYRQAAGRGLQLLFYSVGIGQISSEVPQNLSASRPQDRQFILSSKKLLLSDSGFYLCAYRRLVRNTGELFFGEGSRLTVL.

This clonotype is medium-sized by share. This chain connects TRBV21-1 to TRBJ2-1. TRBV21-1 is a pseudogene segment. There are 19 residues in the CDR3. CDR3 region: CASSKRLVVLTPSYNEQFF. The CDR3 DNA is TGTGCCAGCAGCAAACGTTTGGTGGTATTGACCCCCTCCTACAATGAGCAGTTCTTC.

This clonotype was detected ten times or more. The V gene is TRBV28, the J gene TRBJ2-7, with unresolved D. CDR1 is MDHEN, CDR2 SYDVKM, per germline. The CDR3 is made up of 13 amino acids. V was pared by 3 bases and J by 3 bases, with 9 bases between. Written as DNA, the CDR3 is TGTGCCAGCAGTTTCGGGCATAACTACGAGCAGTACTTC. Its protein product is CASSFGHNYEQYF.

This chain uses TRBV21-1 with TRBJ2-7; the table's D gene call, TRBD2, was not cross checked with the DNA. TRBV21-1 counts as a pseudogene. This CDR3 comprises 17 residues. Here the CDR3 reads CASSTLRGASGTYEQYF. The CDR3 DNA reads as TGTGCCAGCAGCACCCTCCGGGGGGCTAGCGGCACCTACGAGCAGTACTTC.

For this clonotype: A much larger clone lies a single base off, so this may be a read error. V usage is TRBV7-9 and J usage is TRBJ1-3; D unresolved. The V gene's germline CDR1 is SEHNR and CDR2 FQNEAQ (reference sequence). The germline V and J ends were trimmed by 10 bases and 4 bases, with 23 bases remaining between them. There are 16 residues in the CDR3. As DNA, the CDR3 is TGTGCCACCCTACAGACCGCCCCACCGCAGGGAAACACCATATATTTT. It codes for CATLQTAPPQGNTIYF.

This clonotype was recorded many times. The chain couples TRBV20-1 to TRBJ2-1; D call uncertain. Per germline, CDR1 DFQATT and CDR2 SNEGSKA (reference sequence). Trimming removed 0 bases from V and 0 bases from J, with 15 bases in between. The CDR3 spans 17 residues. The CDR3, as DNA: TGCAGTGCTAGAGATCCGGGCAGATTACACTCCTACAATGAGCAGTTCTTC. Encoded protein: CSARDPGRLHSYNEQFF.

This chain uses TRBV7-9 with TRBJ1-2; D is ambiguous. Trimming took off 1 base at V and 3 bases at J, with 6 bases between the two ends. Per the germline V gene, CDR1 is SEHNR and CDR2 is FQNEAQ (reference sequence). There are 13 residues in the CDR3. CDR3 DNA sequence: TGTGCCAGCAGCTTAGAGGGTGACTATGGCTACACCTTC. It translates to CASSLEGDYGYTF.

This clonotype was seen many times. J is TRBJ2-5 and V is TRBV7-6; 12 bases agree with TRBD2. Germline-derived CDR1 and CDR2 are SGHVS and FNYEAQ. This CDR3 is 16 amino acids long. The trim removed 4 bases at V and 5 bases at J, leaving 8 bases unmatched. This CDR3 reads CASSWQTSGRRETQYF. The CDR3 region has the DNA TGTGCCAGCAGCTGGCAGACTAGCGGGAGACGGGAGACCCAGTACTTC.

There are many counts of this clonotype. The gene calls are TRBV6-6 and TRBJ2-7; a possible D gene is TRBD2 (7 bases). Germline V lookup: CDR1 MNHNY, CDR2 SVGAGI (reference sequence). This CDR3 is 16 amino acids long. V lost 6 bases, J lost 3 bases, and 21 bases lay in between. Here the CDR3 DNA reads TGTGCCAGCAGACCCGACAGGAAAGGGGGGGACTACGAGCAGTACTTC. Translating gives CASRPDRKGGDYEQYF.

This clonotype was seen many times. The chain recombines TRBV6-5 with TRBJ2-3; TRBD2 matches at 8 bases. With V trimmed by 6 bases and J by 6 bases, 11 bases remained unmatched. CDR1 MNHEY and CDR2 SVGAGI come from the germline V gene. CDR3 length equals 15 residues. The CDR3 coding sequence is TGTGCCAGCAGCATCGGGACTAGTCAATTGGATACGCAGTATTTT. Translated, it gives CASSIGTSQLDTQYF.

At least ten counts were recorded for this clonotype. The CDR3 DNA reads as TGTGCCAGCAGCTTAGTACAGCAAGAGACCCAGTACTTC. Its translation is CASSLVQQETQYF. V gene TRBV13 combines with J gene TRBJ2-5; D gene ambiguous. Germline V gene data show CDR1 as PRHDT and CDR2 as FYEKMQ (reference sequence). With 1 base removed from V and 2 bases from J, the gap between germline ends came to 5 bases. CDR3 length: 13 residues.

This clonotype was recorded at least ten times. The V gene is TRBV11-3, the J gene TRBJ2-7, with a possible D match to TRBD1 (6 bases). Looked up from germline, CDR1 is SGHNT and CDR2 is YENEEA. The CDR3 length is 14 residues. With 1 base removed from V and 5 bases from J, the gap between germline ends came to 12 bases. As DNA, the CDR3 is TGTGCCAGCAGCTTAGGAGGGCACAGGGACGAGCAGTACTTC. Protein: CASSLGGHRDEQYF.

This clonotype was found a few times. The chain joins TRBV27 to TRBJ2-5; a weak D match, TRBD1 (6 bases). There are 16 residues in the CDR3. From germline, CDR1 is MNHEY and CDR2 SMNVEV (reference sequence). V lost 5 bases to trimming and J lost 2 bases, with 18 bases between them. CDR3 region: CASSRDKGHGQETQYF. The CDR3, as DNA: TGTGCCAGCAGTAGGGACAAAGGACATGGACAAGAGACCCAGTACTTC.

The rearrangement joins TRBV4-1 to TRBJ2-3; TRBD2 might be the D (7 bases). This CDR3 is 12 amino acids long. From germline, CDR1 is MGHRA and CDR2 YSYEKL. Trimming cost V 11 bases and J 5 bases, with 14 bases left between them. In DNA, the CDR3 is TGCGCCGCCCAGGGGACTAAAGATACGCAGTATTTT. This translates into CAAQGTKDTQYF.